This T cell receptor beta chain was obtained from a study of blood T cell repertoires in COVID-19. The overall study: T cells, B-cell-depleted T cells, or PBMCs provided the cDNA or gDNA that served as material.

V shed 4 bases and J shed 5 bases, with 15 bases lying between them. This CDR3 comprises 15 residues. CDR1 and CDR2 (germline): MNHEY, SVGEGT. Cohort placement rested on clinical history that participants reported themselves. As processed by the authors: For nucleated cells, counts were estimated from reference gene primer amplification. The repertoire was sequenced with immunoSEQ multiplex PCR; TCRdb's copy has only in-frame clones and lacks some. V, J and clone size reflect that table, while D and trimming were determined from the DNA. The data hold some 330,000 clones, with more than 85% observed a single time.

The rearrangement uses TRBV6-2 or TRBV6-3 and TRBJ2-1, with a weak D call TRBD2 (6 bases). The sample taken for sequencing was PBMCs or T cells enriched from blood (not recorded which). The receptor's source is a woman aged 25 to 39 who had recovered from COVID-19. DNA for the CDR3: TGTGCCAGCAGTTTCTTTGGCGGGACTCACAATGAGCAGTTCTTC. It translates to CASSFFGGTHNEQFF.